Listed below are T cell receptor beta chains from one sample, sequenced in a study of human T cells and chemical hapten exposure. TCRdb independently ran MiXCR on the 5' RACE reads; one entry per CDR3 protein. The top ten clones hold approximately 1.3% of a sample with about 140,000 distinct CDR3 sequences, about 4% of them seen once. The receptors come from a female donor in good health. CDR3s include the opening cysteine and the closing phenylalanine or tryptophan. The D gene is left open where the match is weak. The size field is filled for only some rows; it gives once, few, many or a size class.

abundance: -
d_gene: TRBD2
v_gene: TRBV7-2
j_gene: TRBJ2-3
CDR3nt: TGTGCCAGCAGCTTAATGCTAGCGGGGGTAGCAGATACGCAGTATTTT
CDR3aa: CASSLMLAGVADTQYF

abundance: many
d_gene: -
v_gene: TRBV18
j_gene: TRBJ2-3
CDR3nt: TGTGCCAGCTCACCAGAGGGCAGCTACACAGATACGCAGTATTTT
CDR3aa: CASSPEGSYTDTQYF

abundance: many
d_gene: TRBD1
v_gene: TRBV13
j_gene: TRBJ2-2
CDR3nt: TGTGCCAGCGGTCCGGGACAGGGGGCGATCGGGGAGCTGTTTTTT
CDR3aa: CASGPGQGAIGELFF

abundance: -
d_gene: TRBD1
v_gene: TRBV5-1
j_gene: TRBJ1-6
CDR3nt: TGCGCCAGCAGCACCGGGACAGGGAGCTCCTATAATTCACCCCTCCACTTT
CDR3aa: CASSTGTGSSYNSPLHF

abundance: many
d_gene: -
v_gene: TRBV6-6
j_gene: TRBJ1-4
CDR3nt: TGTGCCAGCAGTCGGACCACAACTAATGAAAAACTGTTTTTT
CDR3aa: CASSRTTTNEKLFF

abundance: many
d_gene: TRBD2
v_gene: TRBV5-1
j_gene: TRBJ2-1
CDR3nt: TGCGCCAGCAGCTCGACTAGCGGGGGGATCGGTGAGCAGTTCTTC
CDR3aa: CASSSTSGGIGEQFF

abundance: many
d_gene: -
v_gene: TRBV7-9
j_gene: TRBJ2-5
CDR3nt: TGTGCCAGCAGCCCCGGACGGACAGCTCAAGAGACCCAGTACTTC
CDR3aa: CASSPGRTAQETQYF

abundance: -
d_gene: -
v_gene: TRBV4-2
j_gene: TRBJ2-1
CDR3nt: TGTGCCAGCAGCCCACCCCATCCCAATGAGCAGTTCTTC
CDR3aa: CASSPPHPNEQFF

abundance: many
d_gene: -
v_gene: TRBV4-1
j_gene: TRBJ2-4
CDR3nt: TGCGCCAGCAGCCAAGAGCAAGGGGACCTAAACATTCAGTACTTC
CDR3aa: CASSQEQGDLNIQYF

abundance: many
d_gene: -
v_gene: TRBV7-9
j_gene: TRBJ2-7
CDR3nt: TGTGCCAGCAGCCCCCACGCTGGATTCGAAGCCTACGAGCAGTACTTC
CDR3aa: CASSPHAGFEAYEQYF

abundance: many
d_gene: -
v_gene: TRBV19
j_gene: TRBJ2-3
CDR3nt: TGTGCCAGTAGTATACTGGGGCAGGGGGGTTTTACAGCAGATACGCAGTATTTT
CDR3aa: CASSILGQGGFTADTQYF

abundance: many
d_gene: TRBD1
v_gene: TRBV20-1
j_gene: TRBJ2-7
CDR3nt: TGCAGTGCTCAGACAGGGGCCCCCTCCTACGAGCAGTACTTC
CDR3aa: CSAQTGAPSYEQYF

abundance: -
d_gene: TRBD1
v_gene: TRBV3-1
j_gene: TRBJ2-1
CDR3nt: TGTGCCAGCAGCCACCACGACAGGGTTCGGGATGAGCAGTTCTTC
CDR3aa: CASSHHDRVRDEQFF

abundance: few
d_gene: -
v_gene: TRBV6-2/TRBV6-3
j_gene: TRBJ1-5
CDR3nt: TGTGCCAGCAGTTACTTTCCCGGGAGCAATCAGCCCCAGCATTTT
CDR3aa: CASSYFPGSNQPQHF

abundance: many
d_gene: TRBD2
v_gene: TRBV7-2
j_gene: TRBJ2-1
CDR3nt: TGTGCCAGCAGCTTATCGCTAGCGGCGAATGAGCAGTTCTTC
CDR3aa: CASSLSLAANEQFF

abundance: many
d_gene: TRBD2
v_gene: TRBV11-3
j_gene: TRBJ2-5
CDR3nt: TGTGCCAGCAGCCAAGGGACTAGCGGGGGCGCGGCCCAGTACTTC
CDR3aa: CASSQGTSGGAAQYF

abundance: -
d_gene: TRBD2
v_gene: TRBV4-2
j_gene: TRBJ2-3
CDR3nt: TGTGCCAGCAGCCAAGATCTTAAGCGGGGGGCGCTGGGCACAGATACGCAGTATTTT
CDR3aa: CASSQDLKRGALGTDTQYF

abundance: few
d_gene: -
v_gene: TRBV5-8
j_gene: TRBJ1-5
CDR3nt: TGTGCCAGCAGCTTGGGGACGGTGGGCAATCAGCCCCAGCATTTT
CDR3aa: CASSLGTVGNQPQHF

abundance: many
d_gene: -
v_gene: TRBV5-6
j_gene: TRBJ1-2
CDR3nt: TGTGCCAGCAGCTTGAGCCAGGCGGCCTATGGCTACACCTTC
CDR3aa: CASSLSQAAYGYTF

abundance: many
d_gene: -
v_gene: TRBV7-2
j_gene: TRBJ1-1
CDR3nt: TGTGCCAGCAGCTTAGGGCCAGGGTACATGAACACTGAAGCTTTCTTT
CDR3aa: CASSLGPGYMNTEAFF

abundance: many
d_gene: -
v_gene: TRBV6-1
j_gene: TRBJ1-4
CDR3nt: TGTGCCAGCAGTGAAGCGCTGGGGCAGGGTAATGAAAAACTGTTTTTT
CDR3aa: CASSEALGQGNEKLFF

abundance: many
d_gene: TRBD1
v_gene: TRBV2
j_gene: TRBJ1-2
CDR3nt: TGTGCCAGCAGTAGCCAGGGGGTTGATGGCTACACCTTC
CDR3aa: CASSSQGVDGYTF

abundance: many
d_gene: -
v_gene: TRBV7-9
j_gene: TRBJ1-2
CDR3nt: TGTGCCAGCACCTCCTTTGAGGCTCCACAACTTACTAACTATGGCTACACCTTC
CDR3aa: CASTSFEAPQLTNYGYTF

abundance: many
d_gene: -
v_gene: TRBV6-1
j_gene: TRBJ2-3
CDR3nt: TGTGCCAGCAGTGAGGGGGCACTTTCGCTGTATTTT
CDR3aa: CASSEGALSLYF

abundance: many
d_gene: TRBD1
v_gene: TRBV12-3/TRBV12-4
j_gene: TRBJ1-6
CDR3nt: TGTGCCAGCAGTTTCCCGGGACAGGGTCCCTATTCACCCCTCCACTTT
CDR3aa: CASSFPGQGPYSPLHF

abundance: many
d_gene: -
v_gene: TRBV12-3/TRBV12-4
j_gene: TRBJ2-1
CDR3nt: TGTGCCAGCAGTTCGGGCGTGGAGCAGTTCTTC
CDR3aa: CASSSGVEQFF

abundance: few
d_gene: -
v_gene: TRBV2
j_gene: TRBJ1-2
CDR3nt: TGTGCCAGCAGTGAGTGGAGGGAAGGCTACACCTTC
CDR3aa: CASSEWREGYTF

abundance: many
d_gene: -
v_gene: TRBV5-4
j_gene: TRBJ1-6
CDR3nt: TGTGCCAGCAGCTTTAGGGGAAGGTCACCCCTCCACTTT
CDR3aa: CASSFRGRSPLHF

abundance: -
d_gene: TRBD1
v_gene: TRBV5-1
j_gene: TRBJ1-1
CDR3nt: TGCGTCAGCAGCTTGGACAGGGCGAACACTGAAGCTTTCTTT
CDR3aa: CVSSLDRANTEAFF

abundance: many
d_gene: -
v_gene: TRBV27
j_gene: TRBJ1-4
CDR3nt: TGTGCCAGCAGTTTATTGGAAGCAGGAAGGGAGGGTGAAAAACTGTTTTTT
CDR3aa: CASSLLEAGREGEKLFF

abundance: many
d_gene: -
v_gene: TRBV16
j_gene: TRBJ1-2
CDR3nt: TGTGCCAGCAGCCAATTGGGATCAATGCCCCCATATGGCTACACCTTC
CDR3aa: CASSQLGSMPPYGYTF

abundance: many
d_gene: -
v_gene: TRBV29-1
j_gene: TRBJ2-1
CDR3nt: TGCAGCGTTGAGCTCCGAAGGTTCGATGAGCAGTTCTTC
CDR3aa: CSVELRRFDEQFF

abundance: few
d_gene: -
v_gene: TRBV28
j_gene: TRBJ2-5
CDR3nt: TGTGCCAGCAGTCCACGGACGGATTTTGTCGAAGAGACCCAGTACTTC
CDR3aa: CASSPRTDFVEETQYF

abundance: many
d_gene: -
v_gene: TRBV19
j_gene: TRBJ2-5
CDR3nt: TGTGCCAGTAGTTCCCGGGTCTTGGGGGAAGAGACCCAGTACTTC
CDR3aa: CASSSRVLGEETQYF

abundance: many
d_gene: TRBD2
v_gene: TRBV11-2
j_gene: TRBJ2-3
CDR3nt: TGTGCCAGCAGCTTATATAGCGGGGTCGACCTGACGACAGATACGCAGTATTTT
CDR3aa: CASSLYSGVDLTTDTQYF

abundance: -
d_gene: -
v_gene: TRBV6-1
j_gene: TRBJ1-1
CDR3nt: TGTGCCAGCACGGCACAGGGTGAAGCTTTCTTT
CDR3aa: CASTAQGEAFF

abundance: -
d_gene: -
v_gene: TRBV7-6
j_gene: TRBJ1-6
CDR3nt: TGTGCCAGCAGCACTCGACAGGTGGCCCGTCCGCTGGGTAATTCACCCCTCCACTTT
CDR3aa: CASSTRQVARPLGNSPLHF

abundance: many
d_gene: TRBD2
v_gene: TRBV6-2/TRBV6-3
j_gene: TRBJ2-1
CDR3nt: TGTGCCAGCAGTTACCCGACTAGCGGGGGGGCCAATGAGCAGTTCTTC
CDR3aa: CASSYPTSGGANEQFF

abundance: -
d_gene: TRBD1
v_gene: TRBV4-2
j_gene: TRBJ1-1
CDR3nt: TGTGCCAGCAGCCAAGAAAACCCGGGACAGGGATGTGAAGCTTTCTTT
CDR3aa: CASSQENPGQGCEAFF

abundance: many
d_gene: -
v_gene: TRBV29-1
j_gene: TRBJ2-7
CDR3nt: TGCAGCGCTGTGGACGGGCAGCTTAGAATGCACGAGCAGTACTTC
CDR3aa: CSAVDGQLRMHEQYF

abundance: many
d_gene: -
v_gene: TRBV5-1
j_gene: TRBJ1-2
CDR3nt: TGCGCCAGCAGCTTGGCCCAACACGATGGCTACACCTTC
CDR3aa: CASSLAQHDGYTF

abundance: many
d_gene: TRBD2
v_gene: TRBV7-9
j_gene: TRBJ2-1
CDR3nt: TGTGCCAGCAGACAGTTGAGCGGGGCCACCTACAATGAGCAGTTCTTC
CDR3aa: CASRQLSGATYNEQFF

abundance: few
d_gene: -
v_gene: TRBV12-3/TRBV12-4
j_gene: TRBJ1-1
CDR3nt: TGTGCCAGCAGCTTATACTGGGACCGAGCTGAAGCTTTCTTT
CDR3aa: CASSLYWDRAEAFF

abundance: many
d_gene: -
v_gene: TRBV20-1
j_gene: TRBJ2-3
CDR3nt: TGCAGTGCTAGAGATCCTTTTGGGTTCGCTTCATTTTTTTTCACCACAGATACGCAGTATTTT
CDR3aa: CSARDPFGFASFFFTTDTQYF

abundance: many
d_gene: -
v_gene: TRBV18
j_gene: TRBJ1-3
CDR3nt: TGTGCCAGCTCGATAGGCGCACTTGACTCTGGAAACACCATATATTTT
CDR3aa: CASSIGALDSGNTIYF

abundance: many
d_gene: -
v_gene: TRBV20-1
j_gene: TRBJ1-6
CDR3nt: TGCAGTGCTAGATCAGGGACGGTAGATTCACCCCTCCACTTT
CDR3aa: CSARSGTVDSPLHF

abundance: many
d_gene: -
v_gene: TRBV19
j_gene: TRBJ2-7
CDR3nt: TGTGCCAGTAGTAACGGTAGGGCGCTCGAGCAGTACTTC
CDR3aa: CASSNGRALEQYF

abundance: many
d_gene: TRBD1
v_gene: TRBV7-9
j_gene: TRBJ1-2
CDR3nt: TGTGCCAGCAGCTTCAGTGAGGGGGCGTCTGGCTACACCTTC
CDR3aa: CASSFSEGASGYTF

abundance: many
d_gene: TRBD1
v_gene: TRBV6-5
j_gene: TRBJ2-7
CDR3nt: TGTGCCAGCAGTTCTAGACAGGGTTCGTCGGAGCAGTACTTC
CDR3aa: CASSSRQGSSEQYF

abundance: many
d_gene: -
v_gene: TRBV6-1
j_gene: TRBJ1-6
CDR3nt: TGTGCCAGCAGATTGGACAGTAATTCACCCCTCCACTTT
CDR3aa: CASRLDSNSPLHF

abundance: many
d_gene: -
v_gene: TRBV4-3
j_gene: TRBJ1-4
CDR3nt: TGCGCCAGCAGCCAAGATCCCAGGTCTGCAACTAATGAAAAACTGTTTTTT
CDR3aa: CASSQDPRSATNEKLFF

abundance: -
d_gene: -
v_gene: TRBV20-1
j_gene: TRBJ2-1
CDR3nt: TGCAGTGCTGTTTCTGTCCGAGATCATGAGCAGTTCTTC
CDR3aa: CSAVSVRDHEQFF

abundance: many
d_gene: TRBD1
v_gene: TRBV28
j_gene: TRBJ2-2
CDR3nt: TGTGCCAGCACCCTCGGGACAGGGATAAACACCGGGGAGCTGTTTTTT
CDR3aa: CASTLGTGINTGELFF

abundance: -
d_gene: -
v_gene: TRBV10-3
j_gene: TRBJ2-1
CDR3nt: TGTGCCATCAGTGAGTCGACGGGCAAAACTGTGGCAGGTGAGCAGTTCTTC
CDR3aa: CAISESTGKTVAGEQFF

abundance: many
d_gene: TRBD1
v_gene: TRBV20-1
j_gene: TRBJ1-5
CDR3nt: TGCAGTGCTAGGGGACAGCAGCCCCAGCATTTT
CDR3aa: CSARGQQPQHF

abundance: many
d_gene: TRBD2
v_gene: TRBV5-1
j_gene: TRBJ2-3
CDR3nt: TGCGCCAGCAGCTTTCGACTAGCGGGGGTGACAGATACGCAGTATTTT
CDR3aa: CASSFRLAGVTDTQYF

abundance: many
d_gene: TRBD2
v_gene: TRBV11-2
j_gene: TRBJ2-5
CDR3nt: TGTGCCAGCAGCTTAGGATCGGGAGGAGGGGACGGAGGGACCCAGTACTTC
CDR3aa: CASSLGSGGGDGGTQYF

abundance: many
d_gene: TRBD2
v_gene: TRBV10-3
j_gene: TRBJ2-3
CDR3nt: TGTGCCATCAGTGAATATAGCGGGGGGGATACGCAGTATTTT
CDR3aa: CAISEYSGGDTQYF

abundance: many
d_gene: TRBD2
v_gene: TRBV10-3
j_gene: TRBJ2-7
CDR3nt: TGTGCCATCAGTGAGTCGGTAGGGAGGGCTTACGAGCAGTACTTC
CDR3aa: CAISESVGRAYEQYF

abundance: many
d_gene: -
v_gene: TRBV14
j_gene: TRBJ1-1
CDR3nt: TGTGCCAGCAGCCAAGAGGGTCATCAGAGGAACACTGAAGCTTTCTTT
CDR3aa: CASSQEGHQRNTEAFF